The 9 T cell receptor beta chains reported below all come from one sample, sequenced in a study of T cells in narcolepsy (dated by TCRdb to the late 2010s). Receptor libraries were prepared by the immunoSEQ multiplex PCR assay. TCRdb took this table from immuneACCESS and kept in-frame rearrangements with V and J called. Such tables lack part of the clones; where checked against another copy, unresolved V genes explain under half of the gap, and the rest is unexplained. The sample records roughly 20,000 clones, over 80% of which are singletons. Around 1.6% of the sample comes from the top ten. Sequenced input: memory (CD45RA-) CD4+ T cells from blood. The sample's cell subset or site label is to be understood as: memory T cells sorted ex vivo from peripheral blood. The origin of the receptors is a human donor in good health.

This chain joins TRBV9 and TRBJ2-1; TRBD1 matches at 7 bases. The CDR3 length is 16 residues. CDR1 is SGDLS, CDR2 YYNGEE, per germline. J lost 2 bases, V lost 3 bases, and 8 bases had no gene match. The CDR3 region has the DNA TGTGCCAGCAGCGAACACAGGGGTGCCGCCTACAATGAGCAGTTCTTC. Its protein is CASSEHRGAAYNEQFF.

Only one count was recorded for this clone. The J gene is TRBJ2-7, the V gene TRBV5-3; unclear D gene. TRBV5-3 is marked as an open reading frame, function uncertain. The CDR3 is made up of 14 amino acids. V lost 1 base, J lost 3 bases, and 11 bases lay in between. The DNA of the CDR3 is TGTGCCAGAAGCTTGCGACCCAGGCACTACGAGCAGTACTTC. The encoded protein is CARSLRPRHYEQYF.

This clone was seen a single time. The CDR3 sequence: CASSLELRDWETQYF. The CDR3 coding sequence is TGCGCCAGCAGCTTGGAGCTTCGGGATTGGGAGACCCAGTACTTC. The rearrangement uses TRBV5-1 and TRBJ2-5; tentatively, D is TRBD2 (5 bases). The ends were cut back, 0 bases at V and 5 bases at J, with 14 bases in the middle. From germline, CDR1 is SGHRS and CDR2 YFSETQ. CDR3 length: 15 amino acids.

V is TRBV7-6 and J is TRBJ2-1; D possibly corresponds to TRBD2 (5 bases). Germline values: CDR1 SGHVS, CDR2 FNYEAQ. The CDR3 is 14 amino acids. V shed 5 bases and J shed 10 bases, with 18 bases lying between them. Here the CDR3 DNA reads TGTGCCAGCAGCGCCCCTAGCCTTTACCTAGAGCAGTTCTTC. This sequence encodes CASSAPSLYLEQFF.

The genes are TRBV2 and TRBJ1-2; no definite D call. This CDR3 has 11 amino acids. The V and J ends lost 8 bases and 1 base respectively, with 5 bases between them. The V gene's germline CDR1 is SNHLY and CDR2 FYNNEI. Here the CDR3 DNA reads TGTGCCAGCGCAGATAACTATGGCTACACCTTC. Translating gives CASADNYGYTF.

J is TRBJ2-2 and V is TRBV5-4, with 9 bases fitting TRBD1. The CDR3 has 15 amino acids. CDR1 and CDR2 from the germline V gene are SGHNT and YYREEE (reference sequence). Losses at the gene ends were 5 bases for V and 8 bases for J; bases not matched to a gene: 10. The CDR3 DNA follows: TGTGCCAGCAGTTGGGGGACAGGGCAAGGTGGGGAGCTGTTTTTT. The encoded protein is CASSWGTGQGGELFF. The variable domain in full, with the rest retrieved from reference TRBV5-4 and TRBJ2-2, is ETGVTQSPTHLIKTRGQQVTLRCSSQSGHNTVSWYQQALGQGPQFIFQYYREEENGRGNFPPRFSGLQFPNYSSELNVNALELDDSALYLCASSWGTGQGGELFFGEGSRLTVL.

J is TRBJ1-6 and V is TRBV28; TRBD1 matches 12 bases. The CDR3 is 14 residues long. CDR1 and CDR2 from the germline V gene are MDHEN and SYDVKM. V was clipped by 6 bases and J by 8 bases; unmatched bases: 2. The CDR3 DNA is TGTGCCAGCAGGGGGGACAGGGGGCATTCACCCCTCCACTTT. Translation: CASRGDRGHSPLHF.

In regard to this clone: The same CDR3 also results from other DNA sequences found in this sample. The chain combines TRBV5-4 with TRBJ2-3, with 10 bases fitting TRBD1. CDR1 SGHNT and CDR2 YYREEE come from the germline V gene (reference sequence). Trimming at V came to 2 bases and at J to 2 bases, leaving 5 bases not matched to a gene. CDR3 size: 16 residues. The CDR3 DNA sequence: TGTGCCAGCAGCTTAGGGGACAGGGGACCCACAGATACGCAGTATTTT. Translated: CASSLGDRGPTDTQYF.

Only one count was recorded for this clone. The chain links TRBV15 to TRBJ1-5; 11 bases align to TRBD1. CDR3 length equals 18 residues. Germline V gene lookup returns CDR1 LNHNV and CDR2 YYDKDF (reference sequence). Trimming removed 0 bases from V and 1 base from J; junction bases left unmatched: 5. The CDR3 region is CATSRDRGQGGSNQPQHF. CDR3 DNA sequence: TGTGCCACCAGCAGAGATAGGGGACAGGGGGGAAGCAATCAGCCCCAGCATTTT.